These T cell receptor beta chains were read from a single sample in a study of T-cell reconstitution after alpha-beta-depleted transplantation in children. TCRdb analysed the PCR reads with MiXCR anew, one entry per CDR3 protein. The data contain more than 150,000 distinct CDR3 sequences, more than 12% of them singletons. The starting material was PBMCs from the stem cell graft donor, obtained from the stem cell graft. The receptors come from a human donor who donated a stem cell graft to a child with acute lymphoblastic leukemia. CDR3s include the opening cysteine and the closing phenylalanine or tryptophan. A D gene is named only where the DNA matches it firmly. Size is omitted from some rows. Given values are once, few, many or a class for expanded clones.

j_call clone_size v_call d_call cdr3_aa cdr3_nt
TRBJ1-5 many TRBV20-1 . CSARQRGSNQPQHF TGCAGTGCTAGACAGAGGGGGAGCAATCAGCCCCAGCATTTT
TRBJ1-2 many TRBV12-3/TRBV12-4 TRBD1 CASRSGQAQTPANYGYTF TGTGCCAGCAGGTCAGGACAGGCTCAGACACCAGCTAACTATGGCTACACCTTC
TRBJ2-1 . TRBV6-1 TRBD2 CASRGTAGGRSYNEQFF TGTGCCAGCAGGGGTACAGCGGGAGGCCGCTCCTACAATGAGCAGTTCTTC
TRBJ2-1 . TRBV11-2 . CASSLSAGSYNEQFF TGTGCCAGCAGCTTGTCCGCGGGATCTTACAATGAGCAGTTCTTC
TRBJ2-1 . TRBV10-3 TRBD2 CAISEQREGRLGEQFF TGTGCCATCAGTGAGCAGCGGGAGGGCCGGTTGGGTGAGCAGTTCTTC
TRBJ1-2 many TRBV5-1 TRBD1 CASSLGDRVYGYTF TGCGCCAGCAGCTTAGGAGACAGGGTTTATGGCTACACCTTC
TRBJ2-1 many TRBV29-1 TRBD2 CSVLGLAGSYNEQFF TGCAGCGTTTTGGGACTAGCGGGATCCTACAATGAGCAGTTCTTC
TRBJ1-1 many TRBV20-1 . CSARGQKVNTEAFF TGCAGTGCTAGAGGACAGAAAGTGAACACTGAAGCTTTCTTT
TRBJ2-7 many TRBV5-1 . CASSLERVRTEQYF TGCGCCAGCAGCTTGGAGCGGGTTCGGACCGAGCAGTACTTC
TRBJ2-7 many TRBV20-1 . CSARPIENSYEQYF TGCAGTGCTAGACCCATCGAGAACTCCTACGAGCAGTACTTC
TRBJ2-1 many TRBV12-3/TRBV12-4 . CASTESVSYNEQFF TGTGCCAGCACGGAGTCGGTCTCCTACAATGAGCAGTTCTTC
TRBJ1-2 many TRBV7-9 . CASSFPGAGYGYTF TGTGCCAGCAGCTTTCCAGGGGCCGGCTATGGCTACACCTTC
TRBJ1-1 many TRBV5-5 . CASRLAGGTINTEAFF TGTGCCAGCAGATTGGCGGGGGGCACGATAAACACTGAAGCTTTCTTT
TRBJ1-1 . TRBV21-1 . CASSVGENTEAFF TGTGCCAGCAGCGTGGGAGAGAACACTGAAGCTTTCTTT
TRBJ2-3 many TRBV5-1 TRBD2 CASTRTSSTDTQYF TGCGCCAGCACTCGGACTAGCAGCACAGATACGCAGTATTTT
TRBJ2-3 many TRBV5-1 . CASSPLSAGTTDTQYF TGCGCCAGCAGCCCCCTCTCAGCGGGTACTACAGATACGCAGTATTTT
TRBJ2-7 many TRBV11-2 . CASSLGGLATAYEQYF TGTGCCAGCAGCTTAGGGGGGTTAGCCACCGCCTACGAGCAGTACTTC
TRBJ1-1 . TRBV20-1 TRBD1 CSASPQGAILAEAFF TGCAGTGCTAGTCCGCAGGGGGCAATTTTGGCTGAAGCTTTCTTT
TRBJ2-1 few TRBV5-1 TRBD2 CASSLQREYNEQFF TGCGCCAGCAGCTTGCAGCGGGAGTACAATGAGCAGTTCTTC
TRBJ2-7 few TRBV7-9 . CASSVGTPRYEQYF TGTGCCAGCAGCGTCGGGACTCCCCGCTACGAGCAGTACTTC
TRBJ2-3 . TRBV5-1 TRBD2 CASSLSRTSGDTDTQYF TGCGCCAGCAGCTTGTCTCGGACTAGCGGGGACACAGATACGCAGTATTTT
TRBJ2-7 many TRBV11-3 TRBD1 CASSRRTGTHHF TGTGCCAGCAGCCGACGGACAGGTACCCACCACTTC
TRBJ2-2 . TRBV12-3/TRBV12-4 TRBD2 CASNLGLAGNTGELFF TGTGCCAGCAATCTCGGACTAGCGGGGAACACCGGGGAGCTGTTTTTT
TRBJ2-7 . TRBV20-1 . CSARDISSYEQYF TGCAGTGCTAGAGACATATCCTCCTACGAGCAGTACTTC
TRBJ1-1 many TRBV7-9 TRBD1 CASSFQTGELTEAFF TGTGCCAGCAGTTTCCAGACAGGGGAGCTGACTGAAGCTTTCTTT
TRBJ2-5 . TRBV5-1 TRBD1 CASSLEVGGGETQYF TGCGCCAGCAGCTTGGAGGTAGGGGGCGGCGAGACCCAGTACTTC
TRBJ1-1 many TRBV20-1 TRBD1 CSARDPGGETEAFF TGCAGTGCTAGAGATCCAGGGGGTGAAACTGAAGCTTTCTTT
TRBJ1-5 . TRBV7-9 . CASSDSLNQPQHF TGTGCCAGCAGCGACAGTCTCAATCAGCCCCAGCATTTT
TRBJ2-5 many TRBV7-7 TRBD2 CASSSPRTSGGQGETQYF TGTGCCAGCAGCTCGCCGAGGACTAGCGGGGGACAGGGGGAGACCCAGTACTTC
TRBJ2-3 many TRBV6-1 TRBD2 CASSPAGGPVTDTQYF TGTGCCAGCTCACCAGCGGGAGGGCCGGTTACAGATACGCAGTATTTT
TRBJ2-7 many TRBV5-1 . CASSSTLFSYEQYF TGCGCCAGCAGCTCAACCTTATTCTCCTACGAGCAGTACTTC
TRBJ1-2 many TRBV7-9 . CASSSIAGRNVYYGYTF TGTGCCAGCAGCTCCATTGCGGGGCGGAACGTCTATTATGGCTACACCTTC
TRBJ2-7 many TRBV29-1 TRBD2 CSVKGLSGTHEQYF TGCAGCGTTAAGGGACTAAGCGGGACCCACGAGCAGTACTTC
TRBJ2-7 many TRBV12-3/TRBV12-4 . CATSVRGPYEQYF TGTGCTACTTCGGTCAGAGGGCCCTACGAGCAGTACTTC
TRBJ1-1 many TRBV5-1 . CASEKDTEAFF TGCGCCTCAGAAAAGGACACTGAAGCTTTCTTT
TRBJ1-2 . TRBV7-9 . CASSSTGTQTF TGTGCCAGCAGCTCAACCGGGACCCAGACCTTC
TRBJ2-1 . TRBV28 . CASRIRAAGSYNEQFF TGTGCCAGCAGAATTAGGGCCGCCGGGTCCTACAATGAGCAGTTCTTC
TRBJ2-3 many TRBV6-5 . CASRPTVGDTQYF TGTGCCAGCAGGCCTACCGTTGGGGATACGCAGTATTTT
TRBJ1-4 few TRBV29-1 TRBD1 CSVGTGRNEKLFF TGCAGCGTCGGGACAGGGAGGAATGAAAAACTGTTTTTT
TRBJ2-7 many TRBV7-9 . CASSLSPRTNEQYF TGTGCCAGCAGCTTATCCCCTCGAACCAACGAGCAGTACTTC